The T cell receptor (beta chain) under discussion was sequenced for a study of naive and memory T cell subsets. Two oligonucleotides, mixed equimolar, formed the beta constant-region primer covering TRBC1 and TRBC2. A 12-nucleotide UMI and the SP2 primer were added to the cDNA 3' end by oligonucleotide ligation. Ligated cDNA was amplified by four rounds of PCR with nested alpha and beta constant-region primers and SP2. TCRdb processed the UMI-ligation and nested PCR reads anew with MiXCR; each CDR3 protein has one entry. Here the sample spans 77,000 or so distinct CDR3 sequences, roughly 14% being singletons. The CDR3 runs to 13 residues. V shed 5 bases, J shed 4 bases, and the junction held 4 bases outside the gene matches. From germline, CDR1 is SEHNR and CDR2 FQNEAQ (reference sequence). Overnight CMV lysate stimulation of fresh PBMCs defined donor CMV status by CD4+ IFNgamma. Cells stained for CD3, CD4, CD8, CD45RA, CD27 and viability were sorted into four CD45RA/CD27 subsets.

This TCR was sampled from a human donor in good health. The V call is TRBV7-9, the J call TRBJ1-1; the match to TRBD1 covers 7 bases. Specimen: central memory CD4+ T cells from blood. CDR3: CASSVRQGTEAFF. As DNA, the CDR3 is TGTGCCAGCAGCGTTCGACAGGGCACTGAAGCTTTCTTT.